One T cell receptor (beta chain) is described in this entry. These data are taken from a study of blood T cells in healthy people across ages. The second PCR ran about 7 to 12 cycles with a sample-barcoded 5' primer and J-beta primers. MiXCR, run by TCRdb on the 5' RACE reads, gives a single entry per CDR3 protein. The sample includes around 800,000 distinct CDR3 sequences, roughly 25% of them seen just once. CDR1 and CDR2 (germline): SGHTA, FQGTGA. The ends lost 4 bases at V and 5 bases at J; junction bases unmatched: 14. This CDR3 has 18 residues. This sample was also put to use in a study of T cells of mothers and their children.

What was sequenced was blood. This receptor was identified in a boy between 10 and 17 years old in good health. V and J are TRBV7-3 and TRBJ2-2; 9 bases are shared with TRBD2. The CDR3 loop reads CASSSTEAGGRCTGELFF. DNA for the CDR3: TGTGCCAGCAGCTCCACAGAGGCGGGGGGGCGGTGTACCGGGGAGCTGTTTTTT.